These T cell receptor beta chains were read from a single sample in a study of early T cells in non-severe SARS-CoV-2 infection. From the 5' RACE reads, TCRdb called clonotypes with MiXCR, one entry per CDR3 protein. Altogether about 100,000 distinct CDR3 sequences are present, 13% being singletons, with the ten largest covering over 2%. Sequenced material: whole blood. All receptors derive from an adult who was a healthcare worker with PCR-confirmed SARS-CoV-2 infection or an uninfected control (not recorded which). Both conserved end residues are part of each CDR3. The order of the fields is V gene, D gene, J gene, clone size, CDR3 protein, CDR3 DNA. D genes are given only for firm matches. Expanded clones are given a class, and other clones once, few, many or no size at all.

TRBV29-1	NA	TRBJ2-6	NA	CSALNGANVLTF	TGCAGCGCACTAAATGGGGCCAACGTCCTGACTTTC
TRBV6-6	NA	TRBJ2-5	few	CASSYSLRETQYF	TGTGCCAGCAGTTACTCCTTGCGGGAGACCCAGTACTTC
TRBV5-8	TRBD1	TRBJ2-5	once	CASSRDRVTTQYF	TGTGCTAGCAGCCGGGACAGGGTAACGACCCAGTACTTC
TRBV3-1	NA	TRBJ2-7	NA	CASSQDRRYEQYF	TGTGCCAGCAGCCAAGACAGACGCTACGAGCAGTACTTC
TRBV6-1	TRBD1	TRBJ2-2	many	CASTPGGSATGELFF	TGTGCCAGCACCCCAGGGGGCTCGGCCACCGGGGAGCTGTTTTTT
TRBV12-3/TRBV12-4	NA	TRBJ2-3	NA	CASSLLASSTDTQYF	TGTGCCAGCAGCCTACTAGCCTCTAGCACAGATACGCAGTATTTT
TRBV11-2	NA	TRBJ2-2	many	CASSLVPANTGELFF	TGTGCCAGCAGCTTAGTGCCAGCGAACACCGGGGAGCTGTTTTTT
TRBV3-1	NA	TRBJ2-2	many	CASSPYGRRGGELFF	TGTGCCAGCAGCCCTTACGGTCGAAGGGGGGGGGAGCTGTTTTTT
TRBV5-1	NA	TRBJ2-5	many	CASSSYGTSQETQYF	TGCGCCAGCAGCTCCTACGGGACATCTCAAGAGACCCAGTACTTC
TRBV7-3	TRBD1	TRBJ1-1	NA	CASRETGGTEAFF	TGTGCCAGCAGAGAAACAGGGGGCACTGAAGCTTTCTTT
TRBV7-8	NA	TRBJ2-3	few	CASSLGLGTDTQYF	TGTGCCAGCAGCTTGGGCCTCGGGACAGATACGCAGTATTTT
TRBV2	TRBD1	TRBJ1-5	few	CASGRGANQPQHF	TGTGCCAGCGGCAGGGGGGCCAATCAGCCCCAGCATTTT
TRBV7-6	NA	TRBJ2-4	NA	CASSLLPPYSRDIQYF	TGTGCCAGCAGCTTATTACCCCCATATTCACGGGACATTCAGTACTTC
TRBV10-2	NA	TRBJ2-1	NA	CASSEPGNEQFF	TGCGCCAGCAGTGAGCCGGGCAATGAGCAGTTCTTC
TRBV20-1	NA	TRBJ1-1	many	CSARGWGPNTEAFF	TGCAGTGCTAGAGGGTGGGGGCCGAACACTGAAGCTTTCTTT
TRBV11-2	NA	TRBJ2-3	many	CASSLVAGSGADTQYF	TGTGCCAGCAGCTTAGTTGCAGGAAGTGGTGCAGATACGCAGTATTTT
TRBV29-1	NA	TRBJ1-2	few	CSVSLGRLDGYTF	TGCAGCGTCTCACTGGGGCGTTTAGATGGCTACACCTTC
TRBV6-5	NA	TRBJ1-2	NA	CASSSGTSYGYTF	TGTGCCAGCAGTTCCGGGACCTCCTATGGCTACACCTTC
TRBV6-1	TRBD1	TRBJ2-7	once	CASSPAGQGGYEQYF	TGTGCCAGCTCCCCGGCCGGACAGGGGGGCTACGAGCAGTACTTC
TRBV12-3/TRBV12-4	NA	TRBJ1-1	many	CASRQGTEAFF	TGTGCCAGCAGACAGGGTACTGAAGCTTTCTTT
TRBV28	NA	TRBJ2-4	many	CASSLPGGPGKNIQYF	TGTGCCAGCAGTTTACCCGGGGGTCCGGGGAAAAACATTCAGTACTTC
TRBV7-2	NA	TRBJ1-6	many	CASSRRGLSSYNSPLHF	TGTGCCAGCAGCCGGCGGGGGCTTAGCTCCTATAATTCACCCCTCCACTTT
TRBV20-1	NA	TRBJ1-6	NA	CSARIGDKYNSPLHF	TGCAGTGCTAGAATCGGGGACAAGTATAATTCACCCCTCCACTTT
TRBV7-9	TRBD1	TRBJ1-1	NA	CASSRDRGREAFF	TGTGCCAGCAGCCGGGACAGGGGACGCGAAGCTTTCTTT
TRBV3-1	NA	TRBJ2-2	NA	CASSQGGYGELFF	TGTGCCAGCAGCCAAGGAGGCTACGGGGAGCTGTTTTTT
TRBV11-3	NA	TRBJ1-5	many	CASSFSMSGLNQPQHF	TGTGCCAGCAGCTTTAGTATGTCAGGGTTGAATCAGCCCCAGCATTTT
TRBV2	TRBD1	TRBJ1-1	many	CASRTGAPNTEAFF	TGTGCCAGTCGGACAGGGGCCCCGAACACTGAAGCTTTCTTT
TRBV7-2	TRBD1	TRBJ2-6	few	CASRRDRGRIGANVLTF	TGTGCCAGCCGCCGGGACAGGGGGCGCATTGGGGCCAACGTCCTGACTTTC
TRBV3-1	NA	TRBJ2-3	few	CASRPGRSWATQYF	TGTGCCAGCAGACCAGGGAGGTCATGGGCCACGCAGTATTTT
TRBV27	TRBD1	TRBJ1-6	NA	CASRTGVGTGDSPLHF	TGTGCCAGTCGGACGGGCGTAGGGACAGGGGACTCACCCCTCCACTTT
TRBV7-2	NA	TRBJ2-7	many	CASSFIGELSEQYF	TGTGCCAGCAGCTTTATTGGAGAGTTGAGCGAGCAGTACTTC
TRBV5-1	TRBD2	TRBJ2-3	many	CASSLLAGVTDTQFF	TGCGCCAGCAGCTTGCTAGCGGGGGTTACAGATACGCAGTTTTTT
TRBV5-1	NA	TRBJ2-7	NA	CASLYEQYF	TGCGCCAGCCTCTACGAGCAGTACTTC
TRBV20-1	NA	TRBJ2-3	NA	CSASSVVVTQFSYTDTQYF	TGCAGTGCTAGCTCGGTTGTGGTGACCCAGTTTTCTTACACAGATACGCAGTATTTT
TRBV6-5	TRBD2	TRBJ2-1	few	CATKWEGSNNEQFF	TGTGCCACCAAGTGGGAGGGCTCCAACAATGAGCAGTTCTTC
TRBV19	NA	TRBJ2-2	NA	CASGLWGTGELFF	TGTGCCAGTGGCCTATGGGGGACCGGGGAGCTGTTTTTT
TRBV12-3/TRBV12-4	TRBD1	TRBJ1-2	NA	CASTWDRAHGYTF	TGTGCCAGCACCTGGGACAGGGCCCATGGCTACACCTTC
TRBV2	NA	TRBJ2-3	few	CASSSSSLGTDTQYF	TGTGCCAGCAGTTCGTCGAGTTTGGGCACAGATACGCAGTATTTT
TRBV11-2	NA	TRBJ2-7	many	CASSRTLQGTYEQYF	TGTGCCAGCAGCCGAACGCTTCAGGGCACCTACGAGCAGTACTTC
TRBV7-2	NA	TRBJ1-3	many	CASSLGGNPGNTIYF	TGTGCCAGCAGCTTGGGGGGGAACCCTGGAAACACCATATATTTT
TRBV11-2	NA	TRBJ1-2	few	CASSSGDTGAYGYTF	TGTGCCAGCAGCTCTGGCGACACGGGGGCGTATGGCTACACCTTC
TRBV27	TRBD2	TRBJ2-5	many	CASSPLASGGARETQYF	TGTGCCAGCAGTCCATTGGCTAGCGGGGGGGCACGGGAGACCCAGTACTTC
TRBV5-6	NA	TRBJ2-7	few	CASSTLASYEQYF	TGTGCCAGCAGCACCCTAGCGTCCTACGAGCAGTACTTC
TRBV2	NA	TRBJ1-1	NA	CASTPPLARTEAFF	TGTGCCAGCACTCCGCCGTTAGCGAGGACTGAAGCTTTCTTT